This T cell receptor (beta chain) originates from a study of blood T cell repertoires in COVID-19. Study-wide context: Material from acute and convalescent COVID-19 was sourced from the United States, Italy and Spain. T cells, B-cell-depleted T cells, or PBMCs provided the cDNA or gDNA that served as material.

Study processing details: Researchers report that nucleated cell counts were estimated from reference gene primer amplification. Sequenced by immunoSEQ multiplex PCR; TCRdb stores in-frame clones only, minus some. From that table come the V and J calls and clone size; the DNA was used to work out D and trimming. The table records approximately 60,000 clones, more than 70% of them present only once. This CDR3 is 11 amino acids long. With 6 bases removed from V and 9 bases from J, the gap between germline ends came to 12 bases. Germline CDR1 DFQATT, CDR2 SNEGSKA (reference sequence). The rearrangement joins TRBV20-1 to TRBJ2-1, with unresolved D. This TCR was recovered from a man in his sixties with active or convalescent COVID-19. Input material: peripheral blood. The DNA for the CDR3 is TGCAGTGCCCCTGGTGGCGGTGAGCAGTTCTTC. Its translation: CSAPGGGEQFF.